This TCR beta chain was observed in a study of CD8+CD57+ T cells in acquired aplastic anemia. About the research overall: The average for DNA from sorted CD4+ and CD8+ cells was 3 to 3.5 ug.

Genomic DNA constituted the template upon which TCR beta VDJ and CDR3 profiling was performed. One entry per CDR3 protein, called by TCRdb with MiXCR from the reads. Of hundreds of thousands of distinct CDR3 sequences in the sample, 65% to 80% were seen once. This clonotype was detected many times. As yet, its antigen is unknown. Broader study findings: Twenty-nine CD8+ CDR3 sequences were shared between patients and controls. Patients did not significantly differ from controls in CD8+ Simpson's diversity.

CDR1 and CDR2 (germline): SGHTA, FQGNSA. Trimming took 5 bases from V and 2 from J, leaving 7 bases between them. The CDR3 length is 14 residues. This chain connects TRBV7-2 to TRBJ2-6; a weak D match, TRBD1 (5 bases). The clonotype comes from a human donor in good health, serving as a control. The specimen was sorted CD4+, CD8+, or CD8+CD57+ T cells (not recorded which) from PBMCs. The CDR3 here is CASSVQAGANVLTF. The CDR3 region has the DNA TGTGCCAGCAGCGTACAGGCTGGGGCCAACGTCCTGACTTTC.